The 10 T cell receptor beta chains listed next were all sequenced from one sample in a study of siplizumab effects on memory and regulatory T cells. Sequenced by immunoSEQ multiplex PCR; TCRdb stores in-frame clones only, minus some. The data hold approximately 82,000 clones, with about 91% observed a single time. Material for sequencing was Tregs sorted from blood. Receptors originate from a human donor in good health.

This chain connects TRBV29-1 to TRBJ2-2; 9 nucleotides agree with TRBD1. Germline loops: CDR1 SQVTM, CDR2 ANQGSEA. V lost 5 bases and J lost 2; bases outside the gene matches: 3. CDR3 length: 14 residues. CDR3 amino acids: CSVRTGANTGELFF. CDR3 in DNA: TGCAGCGTTAGGACAGGGGCTAACACCGGGGAGCTGTTTTTT.

V usage is TRBV6-5 and J usage is TRBJ1-2; tentatively, D is TRBD1 (6 bases). The germline V gene has CDR1 MNHEY and CDR2 SVGAGI. The CDR3 extends over 14 amino acids. Trimming took off 6 bases at V and 6 bases at J, with 17 bases between the two ends. This CDR3 is CASRVTGPYNGYTF. CDR3 nucleotide sequence: TGTGCCAGCAGGGTAACAGGGCCGTACAATGGCTACACCTTC.

The chain combines TRBV7-3 with TRBJ1-6; 9 nucleotides line up with TRBD1. The length of the CDR3 is 15 residues. The V gene end was trimmed by 4 bases and the J gene end by 7 bases; junction bases not matched to a gene: 5. CDR1 is SGHTA, CDR2 FQGTGA, per germline. The CDR3 DNA sequence: TGTGCCAGCAGCTGGGGGACAGGGATAAATTCACCCCTCCACTTT. Residues: CASSWGTGINSPLHF.

This clone has a single count. Other DNA sequences in this specimen translate into the identical CDR3. This chain uses TRBV6-6 with TRBJ1-5; tentatively, D is TRBD1 (5 bases). This CDR3 is 14 amino acids long. V lost 6 bases, J lost 3 bases, and 12 bases lay in between. The germline CDR1 and CDR2 sequences are MNHNY and SVGAGI (reference sequence). CDR3 DNA: TGTGCCAGCAGACATACGGGGGACAATCAGCCCCAGCATTTT. Translated, it gives CASRHTGDNQPQHF.

Comments on this clone: Within the sample, other DNA sequences also encode this same CDR3. The chain uses TRBV20-1 and TRBJ2-7, with D tentatively TRBD1 (5 bases). The CDR3 sequence is 11 residues long. CDR1 is DFQATT, CDR2 SNEGSKA, per germline (reference sequence). The V end was cut by 3 bases, the J end by 2 bases, with 5 bases between. CDR3 bases: TGCAGTGCTAGGACAGCCTACGAGCAGTACTTC. Its translation is CSARTAYEQYF.

The chain employs TRBV5-6 and TRBJ2-5, with D possibly TRBD2 on 5 matching bases. V was cut by 2 bases and J by 5 bases, with 16 bases left in between. The CDR3 sequence is 15 residues long. Looked up from germline, CDR1 is SGHDT and CDR2 is YYEEEE. CDR3 sequence reads: CASSLDSGRGETQYF. Written as DNA, the CDR3 is TGTGCCAGCAGCTTAGACTCGGGCCGCGGGGAGACCCAGTACTTC. The variable domain in full, completed from reference TRBV5-6 and TRBJ2-5, reads DAGVTQSPTHLIKTRGQQVTLRCSPKSGHDTVSWYQQALGQGPQFIFQYYEEEERQRGNFPDRFSGHQFPNYSSELNVNALLLGDSALYLCASSLDSGRGETQYFGPGTRLLVL.

This chain uses TRBV5-6 with TRBJ2-2; 14 bases match TRBD2. The CDR3 loop spans 19 amino acids. Germline V gene data show CDR1 as SGHDT and CDR2 as YYEEEE. J gave up 0 bases and V 0 bases, and 4 bases lay outside the gene matches. CDR3 amino acids: CASSLVRTSGGTNTGELFF. The CDR3 nucleotides read TGTGCCAGCAGCTTGGTGAGGACTAGCGGGGGGACGAACACCGGGGAGCTGTTTTTT. The full variable domain, in which reference TRBV5-6 and TRBJ2-2 provide the parts outside the CDR3, is DAGVTQSPTHLIKTRGQQVTLRCSPKSGHDTVSWYQQALGQGPQFIFQYYEEEERQRGNFPDRFSGHQFPNYSSELNVNALLLGDSALYLCASSLVRTSGGTNTGELFFGEGSRLTVL.

This chain connects TRBV25-1 to TRBJ1-1; D perhaps matches TRBD1 (6 bases). The CDR3 covers 15 residues. The V gene's germline CDR1 is MGHDK and CDR2 SYGVNS. V was pared by 1 base and J by 4 bases, with 13 bases between. CDR3 nucleotide sequence: TGTGCCAGCAGTGAATTTGCGGGGGCCGGCACTGAAGCTTTCTTT. It specifies CASSEFAGAGTEAFF.

V gene TRBV2 combines with J gene TRBJ1-4, with D tentatively TRBD1 (5 bases). V was clipped by 0 bases and J by 8 bases, with 13 bases between them. This CDR3 comprises 15 residues. Germline values: CDR1 SNHLY, CDR2 FYNNEI. Here the CDR3 reads CASSEAYRSPEKLFF. As DNA, the CDR3 is TGTGCCAGCAGTGAAGCGTACAGGAGTCCGGAAAAACTGTTTTTT.

The table lists this clone with a few counts. The DNA of the CDR3 is TGTGCCAGCAGCCGGACTTTCGAGTACTATGGCTACACCTTC. It is translated as CASSRTFEYYGYTF. The J gene is TRBJ1-2, the V gene TRBV14; the D is unclear. This CDR3 region has 14 residues. Germline assignment: CDR1 SGHDN and CDR2 FVKESK. Trimming removed 4 bases at V and 3 bases at J, with 12 bases between.